This T cell receptor (beta chain) was sequenced in a study of beta chain features in type 1 diabetes. Broader study findings: TCRB CDR3s from Type 1 diabetes patients were moderately but significantly shorter in all four CD4+ subsets.

This clone has a handful of counts. Its cognate antigen is unknown. Between the trimmed V and J ends, which lost 0 bases and 6 bases, there was a span of 13 bases. This CDR3 has 14 amino acids. The germline V gene encodes CDR1 SGDLS and CDR2 YYNGEE. Expressed TCRB transcripts were sequenced after all isolated RNA was converted to cDNA. TCRdb's copy holds only in-frame clones and misses some; the assay was immunoSEQ multiplex PCR. This sample yields about 620,000 clones, of which about 14% are seen a single time; about 0.086% belongs to the top ten. Sequenced material: naive CD4+ T cells from blood. V and J are TRBV9 and TRBJ2-7, with D uncertain. The origin of this receptor is a young man in good health. CDR3 loop: CASSVAPGPFEQYF. CDR3 DNA: TGTGCCAGCAGCGTAGCACCCGGGCCCTTCGAGCAGTACTTC.